This T cell receptor beta chain is from a study of tumor-infiltrating lymphocytes in primary liver carcinoma. CDR1 and CDR2 from the germline V gene are MDHEN and SYDVKM. This CDR3 spans 16 amino acids. Total RNA amounting to 500 ng was the source from which TCR beta cDNA was made with a constant-region primer. Three rounds of nested multiplex PCR with slightly modified ARM-PCR produced TCR beta libraries. A C-beta reverse primer and TRBV1-TRBV30 forward primers served in each of the first two PCR rounds, at 10 cycles apiece. TCRdb re-analysed the multiplex PCR reads in MiXCR, keeping a single row per CDR3 protein. This sample has 20,000 to 25,000 distinct CDR3 sequences, with 80% found just once. To note about this clonotype: The junction and the germline gene differ at one end; a read error may be behind it.

Each 20-30 mg portion of unsorted bulk tissue served as the source for co-extraction of RNA and DNA. Patients were treatment-naive with chronic HBV infection. Collection of samples drew on five separate regions of each tumor. Sample: liver tumor tissue from sampling region 2. Indicated subset: tumor region T2, inferior pole. This clonotype originated in a woman in her 30s with primary liver carcinoma and hepatitis B virus infection. The gene calls are TRBV28 and TRBJ1-1; D ambiguous. CDR3 region: CTSSTIALERENEAFF. DNA for the CDR3: TGTACCAGCAGTACGATAGCCCTAGAGAGGGAAAATGAAGCTTTCTTT.